This is a list of T cell receptor beta chains from one sample in a study of control samples from healthy donors and cancer patients. Some clones are missing from TCRdb's copy, which holds only in-frame ones; the method was immunoSEQ multiplex PCR. The sample yields around 93,000 clones, 80% to 90% seen once. Input material: blood. These receptors originate from a man between 25 and 39 years old in good health. The conserved cysteine and the conserved F or W are not part of the CDR3 here. Fields, in order: CDR3 protein, CDR3 length, V gene, clone size. Expanded clones are given a class, and other clones once, few, many or no size at all.

CDR3aa: ASSLAQAGNTGELF; len: 14; v_gene: TRBV5-1; abundance: NA
CDR3aa: ASVSREGNTIY; len: 11; v_gene: TRBV7-9; abundance: few
CDR3aa: TSTTPPHSPSISQETQY; len: 17; v_gene: TRBV1; abundance: NA
CDR3aa: ASNFWGSPLH; len: 10; v_gene: TRBV12-3/TRBV12-4; abundance: NA
CDR3aa: ATSQDRESTEAF; len: 12; v_gene: TRBV24-1; abundance: NA
CDR3aa: ASSIGLAGYEQY; len: 12; v_gene: TRBV13; abundance: NA
CDR3aa: ATSRKLAGGPGELF; len: 14; v_gene: TRBV15; abundance: NA
CDR3aa: ASSLPGQLPH; len: 10; v_gene: TRBV11-1; abundance: NA
CDR3aa: ASSLRQGFYGYT; len: 12; v_gene: TRBV5-1; abundance: NA
CDR3aa: ASSPGEINTIY; len: 11; v_gene: TRBV18; abundance: NA
CDR3aa: ASSPGQGAGETQY; len: 13; v_gene: TRBV27; abundance: NA
CDR3aa: ATSVRATYEQY; len: 11; v_gene: TRBV24-1; abundance: few
CDR3aa: SASRDDHTEAF; len: 11; v_gene: TRBV20-1; abundance: NA
CDR3aa: ASSFSGLVSETQY; len: 13; v_gene: TRBV7-7; abundance: NA
CDR3aa: ASSRGTGSGNTIY; len: 13; v_gene: TRBV19; abundance: NA
CDR3aa: ASSHNEDTQY; len: 10; v_gene: TRBV11-2; abundance: NA
CDR3aa: ASVGIRTDTQY; len: 11; v_gene: TRBV11-2; abundance: NA
CDR3aa: ASSFTGPGANVLT; len: 13; v_gene: TRBV5-5; abundance: once
CDR3aa: ASRPQENTEAF; len: 11; v_gene: TRBV6-5; abundance: NA
CDR3aa: ASSQELPGSSTDTQY; len: 15; v_gene: TRBV4-3; abundance: once
CDR3aa: ASSSGVVTYEQY; len: 12; v_gene: TRBV2; abundance: NA
CDR3aa: ASSLGNQGAVYEQY; len: 14; v_gene: TRBV7-6; abundance: few
CDR3aa: ASSQDTGGANVLT; len: 13; v_gene: TRBV14; abundance: few
CDR3aa: ASSEMGPQH; len: 9; v_gene: TRBV6-1; abundance: NA
CDR3aa: ASSPIPGQGMKLF; len: 13; v_gene: TRBV18; abundance: NA
CDR3aa: ASSPKGHSYNSPLH; len: 14; v_gene: TRBV7-3; abundance: few
CDR3aa: ASSMGTSGSYNEQF; len: 14; v_gene: TRBV19; abundance: few
CDR3aa: ASRPWGGMGNEQF; len: 13; v_gene: TRBV7-2; abundance: once
CDR3aa: ASSEYRGQDGYT; len: 12; v_gene: TRBV6-1; abundance: NA
CDR3aa: ASSSSVSGDTQY; len: 12; v_gene: TRBV5-1; abundance: NA
CDR3aa: ASGLAGYQPQH; len: 11; v_gene: TRBV12-5; abundance: NA
CDR3aa: ASSRSPPNTEAF; len: 12; v_gene: TRBV13; abundance: NA
CDR3aa: AWSGTGNTEAF; len: 11; v_gene: TRBV30; abundance: NA
CDR3aa: ASSPGVAGDSEQY; len: 13; v_gene: TRBV7-3; abundance: NA
CDR3aa: ASSLLAGPSRSYEQY; len: 15; v_gene: TRBV11-3; abundance: NA
CDR3aa: ASSFLSPNEQF; len: 11; v_gene: TRBV12-3/TRBV12-4; abundance: NA
CDR3aa: ASSQGIAGDGYNEQF; len: 15; v_gene: TRBV4-3; abundance: NA
CDR3aa: ASSLAFDGMNTEAF; len: 14; v_gene: TRBV5-1; abundance: NA
CDR3aa: ASGLAAYNEQF; len: 11; v_gene: TRBV12-3/TRBV12-4; abundance: few
CDR3aa: ASSLHGQGKGIQY; len: 13; v_gene: TRBV28; abundance: NA
CDR3aa: ASSVGTGGVRSPLH; len: 14; v_gene: TRBV5-1; abundance: NA
CDR3aa: ASSLLAGDTQY; len: 11; v_gene: TRBV11-1; abundance: NA
CDR3aa: ASSLGNRGAAYEQY; len: 14; v_gene: TRBV7-6; abundance: NA
CDR3aa: ASSFSQGEGYT; len: 11; v_gene: TRBV12-3/TRBV12-4; abundance: NA
CDR3aa: ASSGQSSGANVLT; len: 13; v_gene: TRBV28; abundance: NA
CDR3aa: ASSPRDLPDTQY; len: 12; v_gene: TRBV11-3; abundance: NA
CDR3aa: ASGLDGRSPLH; len: 11; v_gene: TRBV12-5; abundance: NA
CDR3aa: SASKGQSYEQY; len: 11; v_gene: TRBV20-1; abundance: NA
CDR3aa: SAKGNGELF; len: 9; v_gene: TRBV20-1; abundance: NA
CDR3aa: ASSTGGTEAF; len: 10; v_gene: TRBV6-2/TRBV6-3; abundance: NA
CDR3aa: ASSLNNEQF; len: 9; v_gene: TRBV5-4; abundance: once
CDR3aa: ASSQAVPDLNYGYT; len: 14; v_gene: TRBV4-3; abundance: NA
CDR3aa: ASSTTTGGNSPLH; len: 13; v_gene: TRBV27; abundance: NA
CDR3aa: ASSWGQLSTEAF; len: 12; v_gene: TRBV5-4; abundance: NA
CDR3aa: SVEDLSGTLFDEQY; len: 14; v_gene: TRBV29-1; abundance: NA